The entry that follows covers one T cell receptor (beta chain) sequence. Antigen specificity is unknown. Preparing the TCRbeta library involved the use of unique molecular identifiers. From the PCR reads, TCRdb called clonotypes with MiXCR, one entry per CDR3 protein. The table records about 640,000 distinct CDR3 sequences, roughly 13% of them present only once. The record originates from a study of T-cell reconstitution after alpha-beta-depleted transplantation in children. Study conclusions and caveats: Once a year had passed after transplant, T-cell counts and diversity came mostly from newly produced T cells. Expanded clones from the graft, numbering several hundred, reportedly supplied alpha-beta T cells about two months after transplant. Surviving recipient T cells and thymic progenitors underlay high day-60 TCRbeta diversity in some patients.

Material: PBMCs, mostly from graft donor cells, obtained 360 days after TCRalphabeta/CD19-depleted stem cell transplant. The clonotype comes from a male patient aged 5 to 17 who had a stem cell transplant for acute myeloid leukemia, so the T cells may come from the graft donor.

In DNA form, the CDR3 reads TGTGCCAGCAGCGGTGGGACGAGATCCTCGGAAGAGCAGTACTTC. It encodes CASSGGTRSSEEQYF. V gene TRBV7-9 combines with J gene TRBJ2-7; D is possibly TRBD1 or TRBD2 (5 bases each). In germline, CDR1 is SEHNR, CDR2 FQNEAQ (reference sequence). The CDR3 is 15 residues long. V lost 5 bases, J lost 7 bases, and 21 bases lay in between. Drawing the rest from reference TRBV7-9 and TRBJ2-7, the complete variable domain is DTGVSQNPRHKITKRGQNVTFRCDPISEHNRLYWYRQTLGQGPEFLTYFQNEAQLEKSRLLSDRFSAERPKGSFSTLEIQRTEQGDSAMYLCASSGGTRSSEEQYFGPGTRLTVT.